This T cell receptor beta chain was captured by sequencing in a study of shared clonotypes between healthy human individuals. Overall study context: Used for every donor were three CD4 naive, three CD4 memory, two CD8 naive and one CD8 memory plate.

CD45RO-negative, CCR7-selected cells formed the naive CD8 fraction, which excluded terminally differentiated effector memory CD45RA+ cells. Replicate sorted-subset PCRs were loaded with around 0.2 ug DNA, about 31,000 T cell genomes. The table came from immunoSEQ multiplex PCR; TCRdb's copy has only in-frame clones and leaves some out. The sample contains roughly 770,000 clones, around 96% of which appear only once. V shed 6 bases and J shed 4 bases, with 13 bases lying between them. The CDR3 loop spans 14 amino acids. Germline CDR1 MNHEY, CDR2 SVGAGI. Findings and limits, study-wide: Expectations were that clonotype sharing among donors would be affected by sequencing depth.

As concerns this clone: The antigen is undetermined.

The V gene is TRBV6-5, the J gene TRBJ1-5; D not certain. The sample was naive CD8+ T cells sorted from blood. The receptor was isolated from a man aged 30 to 39 in good health. In DNA form, the CDR3 reads TGTGCCAGCAGCCTGACCAGAGAGAATCAGCCCCAGCATTTT. Encoded protein: CASSLTRENQPQHF.